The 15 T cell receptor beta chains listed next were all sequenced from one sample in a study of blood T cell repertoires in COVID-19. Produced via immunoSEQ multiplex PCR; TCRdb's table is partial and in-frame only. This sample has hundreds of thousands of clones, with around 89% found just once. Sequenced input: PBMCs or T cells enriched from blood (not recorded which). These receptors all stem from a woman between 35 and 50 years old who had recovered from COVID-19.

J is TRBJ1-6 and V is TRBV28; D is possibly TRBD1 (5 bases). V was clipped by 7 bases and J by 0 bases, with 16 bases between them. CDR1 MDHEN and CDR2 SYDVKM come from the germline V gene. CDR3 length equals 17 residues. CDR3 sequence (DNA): TGTGCCAGCACCACGATCGGGGGTAGCTCCTATAATTCACCCCTCCACTTT. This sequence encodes CASTTIGGSSYNSPLHF.

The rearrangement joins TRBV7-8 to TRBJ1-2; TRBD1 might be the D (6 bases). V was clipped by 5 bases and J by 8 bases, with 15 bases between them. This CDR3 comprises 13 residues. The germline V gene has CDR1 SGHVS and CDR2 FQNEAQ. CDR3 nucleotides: TGTGCCAGCAGCCCAGTTGGGGGCTGGGGCTACACCTTC. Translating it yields CASSPVGGWGYTF.

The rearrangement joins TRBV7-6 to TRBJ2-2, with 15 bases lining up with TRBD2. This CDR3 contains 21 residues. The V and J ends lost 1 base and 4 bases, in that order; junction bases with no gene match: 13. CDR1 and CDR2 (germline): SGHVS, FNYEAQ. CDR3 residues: CASSLVRPGLAGGGPTGELFF. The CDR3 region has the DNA TGTGCCAGCAGCTTAGTAAGGCCCGGACTAGCGGGAGGGGGTCCCACCGGGGAGCTGTTTTTT.

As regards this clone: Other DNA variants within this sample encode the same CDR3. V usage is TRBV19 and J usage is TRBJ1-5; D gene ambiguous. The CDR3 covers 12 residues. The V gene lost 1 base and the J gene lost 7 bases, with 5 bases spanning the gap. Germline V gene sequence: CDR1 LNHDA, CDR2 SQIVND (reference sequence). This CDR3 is CASSIGGQPQHF. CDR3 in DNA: TGTGCCAGTAGTATAGGCGGCCAGCCCCAGCATTTT.

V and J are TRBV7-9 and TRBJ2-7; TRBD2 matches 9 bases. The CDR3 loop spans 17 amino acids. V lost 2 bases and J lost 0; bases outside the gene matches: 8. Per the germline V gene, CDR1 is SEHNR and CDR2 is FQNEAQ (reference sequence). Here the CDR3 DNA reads TGTGCCAGCAGCTTACGTCTAGCGGGGACAGACTCCTACGAGCAGTACTTC. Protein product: CASSLRLAGTDSYEQYF.

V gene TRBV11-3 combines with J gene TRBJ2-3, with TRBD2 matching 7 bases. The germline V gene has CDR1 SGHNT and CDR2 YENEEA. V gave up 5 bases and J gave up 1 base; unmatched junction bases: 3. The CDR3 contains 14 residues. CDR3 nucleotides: TGTGCCAGCAGCCGGAGCGGGGGCACAGATACGCAGTATTTT. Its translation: CASSRSGGTDTQYF.

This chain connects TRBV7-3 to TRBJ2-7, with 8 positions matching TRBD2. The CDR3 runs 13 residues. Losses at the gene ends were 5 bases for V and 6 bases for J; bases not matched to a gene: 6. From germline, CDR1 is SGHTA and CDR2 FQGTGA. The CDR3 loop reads CASSPRLASEQYF. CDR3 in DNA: TGTGCCAGCAGCCCAAGACTAGCGTCCGAGCAGTACTTC.

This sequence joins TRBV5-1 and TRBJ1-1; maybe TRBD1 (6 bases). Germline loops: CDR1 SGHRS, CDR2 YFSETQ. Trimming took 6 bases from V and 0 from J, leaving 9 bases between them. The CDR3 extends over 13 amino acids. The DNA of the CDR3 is TGCGCCAGCAAGGACAGTTTGAACACTGAAGCTTTCTTT. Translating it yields CASKDSLNTEAFF.

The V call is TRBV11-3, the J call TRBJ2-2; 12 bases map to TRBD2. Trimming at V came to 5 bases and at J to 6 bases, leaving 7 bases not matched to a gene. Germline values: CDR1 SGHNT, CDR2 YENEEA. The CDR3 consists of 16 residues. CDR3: CASSAVLAGGAGELFF. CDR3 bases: TGTGCCAGCAGCGCAGTTCTAGCGGGAGGGGCCGGGGAGCTGTTTTTT.

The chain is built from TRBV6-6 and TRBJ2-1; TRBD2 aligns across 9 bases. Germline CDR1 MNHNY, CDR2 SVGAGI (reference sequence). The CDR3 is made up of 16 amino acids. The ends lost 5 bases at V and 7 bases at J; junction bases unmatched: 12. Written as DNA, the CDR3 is TGTGCCAGCAGTCCCCCGGGACTAGCAAAGGGAAATGAGCAGTTCTTC. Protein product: CASSPPGLAKGNEQFF.

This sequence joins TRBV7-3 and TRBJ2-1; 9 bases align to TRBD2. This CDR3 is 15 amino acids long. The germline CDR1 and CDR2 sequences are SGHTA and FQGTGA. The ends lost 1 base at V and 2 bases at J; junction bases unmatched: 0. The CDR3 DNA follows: TGTGCCAGCAGCTTAAGCGGGGGGGCCTACAATGAGCAGTTCTTC. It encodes CASSLSGGAYNEQFF.

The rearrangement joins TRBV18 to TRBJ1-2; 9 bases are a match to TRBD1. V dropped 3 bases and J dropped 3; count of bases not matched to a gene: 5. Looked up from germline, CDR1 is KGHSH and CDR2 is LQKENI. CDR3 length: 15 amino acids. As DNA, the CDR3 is TGTGCCAGCTCACCTGGACAGGGGTTGGACTATGGCTACACCTTC. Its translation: CASSPGQGLDYGYTF. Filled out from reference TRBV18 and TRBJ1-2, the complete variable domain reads NAGVMQNPRHLVRRRGQEARLRCSPMKGHSHVYWYRQLPEEGLKFMVYLQKENIIDESGMPKERFSAEFPKEGPSILRIQQVVRGDSAAYFCASSPGQGLDYGYTFGSGTRLTVV.

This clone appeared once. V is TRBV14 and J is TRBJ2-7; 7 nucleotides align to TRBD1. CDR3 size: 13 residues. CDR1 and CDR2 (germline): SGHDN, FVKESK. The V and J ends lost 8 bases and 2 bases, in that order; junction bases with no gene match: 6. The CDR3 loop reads CASRDSQTYEQYF. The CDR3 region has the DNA TGTGCCAGCCGGGACAGCCAAACCTACGAGCAGTACTTC. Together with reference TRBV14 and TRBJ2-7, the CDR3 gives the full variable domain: EAGVTQFPSHSVIEKGQTVTLRCDPISGHDNLYWYRRVMGKEIKFLLHFVKESKQDESGMPNNRFLAERTGGTYSTLKVQPAELEDSGVYFCASRDSQTYEQYFGPGTRLTVT.

CDR3 coding DNA: TGTGCCAGTAGCCTAACGGGGGGCTGGGATTCACCCCTCCACTTT. Translating gives CASSLTGGWDSPLHF. The V and J genes are TRBV19 and TRBJ1-6; a possible D gene is TRBD1 (6 bases). V was trimmed by 6 bases and J by 8 bases, leaving 17 bases between them. Germline-derived CDR1 and CDR2 are LNHDA and SQIVND (reference sequence). The CDR3 is 15 amino acids.

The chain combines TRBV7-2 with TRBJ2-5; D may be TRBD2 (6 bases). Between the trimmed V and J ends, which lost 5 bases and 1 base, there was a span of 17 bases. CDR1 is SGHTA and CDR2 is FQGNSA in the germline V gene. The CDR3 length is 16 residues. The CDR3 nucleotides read TGTGCCAGCAGCCCTTCGCTGGTGCGGGGCCAAGAGACCCAGTACTTC. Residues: CASSPSLVRGQETQYF. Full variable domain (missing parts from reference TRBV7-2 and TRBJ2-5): GAGVSQSPSNKVTEKGKDVELRCDPISGHTALYWYRQSLGQGLEFLIYFQGNSAPDKSGLPSDRFSAERTGGSVSTLTIQRTQQEDSAVYLCASSPSLVRGQETQYFGPGTRLLVL.